Presented here are 10 T cell receptor beta chains from one specimen sequenced in a study of response to subunit inactivated influenza vaccine (dated by TCRdb to 2016 to 2019). Libraries were built with RT-PCR. This sample was sequenced with an Illumina HiSeq 2500. TCRdb trimmed the raw reads at Q25, called clones with MiXCR and kept productive beta chains. Under each unique CDR3 protein, matching rows form one entry showing the most common genes and DNA. In this sample the table shows around 160,000 distinct CDR3 sequences, around 9.9% of which occur a single time. Clones ranked in the top ten supply 9.5% to 15% of the sample. The sample's time point label, in plain terms: around 45 days after influenza vaccine administration. The source material was non-naive T cells sorted from PBMCs, sampled roughly 47 days after vaccination. Explained via the paper, the cell subset or site label denotes: memory T cell fraction. The receptors come from a man aged 50 to 59 who received an inactivated influenza vaccine. Donor details come from another sample of the same person, matched by shared clones.

This clonotype was seen a single time. A read error is possible here, since a much larger clone lies one base away. The V call is TRBV4-1, the J call TRBJ2-1; the match to TRBD1 covers 7 bases. CDR3 size: 16 residues. Germline V gene lookup returns CDR1 MGHRA and CDR2 YSYEKL. The CDR3 region is CARSPQTGNSYNEQFF. The CDR3 DNA reads as TGCGCCAGGAGCCCCCAGACAGGGAACTCCTACAATGAGCAGTTCTTC.

This clonotype was counted at least ten times. J is TRBJ2-4 and V is TRBV20-1; 12 positions agree with TRBD2. V lost 6 bases, J lost 1 base, and 10 bases stayed unmatched. Germline values: CDR1 DFQATT, CDR2 SNEGSKA (reference sequence). This CDR3 contains 17 residues. The CDR3 DNA reads as TGCAGTGCCCTACTAGCGGGAGGCTACCTGGCCAAAAACATTCAGTACTTC. Residues: CSALLAGGYLAKNIQYF.

This clonotype appeared once. The V call is TRBV3-1, the J call TRBJ2-7; 15 bases line up with TRBD2. CDR1 is LGHDT and CDR2 is YNNKEL in the germline V gene (reference sequence). The junction had 7 bases not matched to a gene; V was cut back by 4 bases and J by 9 bases. This CDR3 comprises 15 residues. The CDR3 is CASSRPGLAGGAQYF. CDR3 in DNA: TGTGCCAGCAGCCGTCCGGGACTAGCGGGAGGCGCGCAGTACTTC.

This clonotype came up a few times. This sequence joins TRBV7-2 and TRBJ2-7; 9 positions match TRBD1. J was trimmed by 2 bases and V by 4 bases; bases with no gene match: 6. This CDR3 contains 15 residues. The V gene's germline CDR1 is SGHTA and CDR2 FQGNSA. CDR3 sequence (DNA): TGTGCCAGCAGCTCCGCCGGGACAGGGACCTACGAGCAGTACTTC. Protein product: CASSSAGTGTYEQYF.

This sequence joins TRBV3-1 and TRBJ2-3; 7 bases align to TRBD2. Germline CDR1 LGHDT, CDR2 YNNKEL (reference sequence). CDR3 length: 19 amino acids. V lost 4 bases and J lost 0; bases outside the gene matches: 16. This CDR3 is CASSRRPSGEGASTDTQYF. The CDR3 coding sequence is TGTGCCAGCAGCCGACGCCCTAGCGGAGAGGGCGCTAGCACAGATACGCAGTATTTT.

This clonotype has a handful of counts. V is TRBV6-4 and J is TRBJ2-1, with TRBD2 matching 12 bases. Germline assignment: CDR1 MRHNA and CDR2 SNTAGT. The CDR3 is 17 residues long. With 5 bases clipped from V and 3 bases from J, the junction kept 8 bases outside the gene matches. CDR3 sequence reads: CASSILAGGIHYNEQFF. DNA of the CDR3: TGTGCCAGCAGTATCCTAGCGGGGGGGATCCACTACAATGAGCAGTTCTTC.

The V call is TRBV25-1, the J call TRBJ2-6, with TRBD1 matching 9 bases. The CDR3 runs to 19 residues. V shed 5 bases, J shed 2 bases, and the junction held 13 bases outside the gene matches. Germline values: CDR1 MGHDK, CDR2 SYGVNS. The CDR3 DNA reads TGTGCCAGCAGTTCTCCCAGACAGGGGGGACCCCCTGGGGCCAACGTCCTGACTTTC. Translation: CASSSPRQGGPPGANVLTF.

This clonotype was counted between two and nine times. The V gene is TRBV27, the J gene TRBJ2-1; D possibly uses TRBD1 or TRBD2 (5 bases each). Germline CDR1 and CDR2: MNHEY and SMNVEV (reference sequence). Trimming shortened V by 2 bases and J by 2 bases, and 13 bases separated the two germline ends. CDR3 length equals 16 residues. CDR3 coding DNA: TGTGCCAGCAGTTTAAGGGGTGGGGACCCCTACAATGAGCAGTTCTTC. It encodes CASSLRGGDPYNEQFF.

This rearrangement joins TRBV15 to TRBJ2-5; 11 bases line up with TRBD1. The CDR3 is 15 amino acids. Trimming took 4 bases from V and 5 from J; bases not matched to a gene: 6. Per germline, CDR1 LNHNV and CDR2 YYDKDF (reference sequence). Written as DNA, the CDR3 is TGTGCCACCAGCACACGGACAGGGGGCATGGAGACCCAGTACTTC. Its protein is CATSTRTGGMETQYF.

The rearrangement joins TRBV4-3 to TRBJ1-2, with TRBD1 identical over 9 bases. In germline, CDR1 is LGHNA, CDR2 YSLEER. The V gene end was trimmed by 1 base and the J gene end by 4 bases; junction bases not matched to a gene: 13. The CDR3 runs 18 residues. The CDR3 sequence is CASSQGGSYDRGTYGYTF. CDR3 in DNA: TGCGCCAGCAGCCAAGGGGGGTCTTACGACAGGGGGACCTATGGCTACACCTTC.